The clone carrying this T cell receptor (beta chain) appeared many times. No antigen is known for it. The sample belongs to a study of early T cells in non-severe SARS-CoV-2 infection. General study results and limits: Database matching using VDJdb favored anti-spike CD8 responses, with private and CD4 specificities left missing.

CDR1 and CDR2 from the germline V gene are SGDLS and YYNGEE. V was pared by 5 bases and J by 6 bases, with 7 bases of the junction left unmatched. The CDR3 consists of 15 residues. Individual cDNA molecules received unique molecular identifiers during library preparation. TCRdb analysed the 5' RACE reads with MiXCR anew, one entry per CDR3 protein. The sample holds 34,000 or so distinct CDR3 sequences; roughly 9.3% are singletons and the top ten take less than 15%. The clonotype was recovered from an adult who was a healthcare worker with PCR-confirmed SARS-CoV-2 infection or an uninfected control (not recorded which). This chain links TRBV9 with TRBJ2-1; 11 nucleotides match TRBD2. Sequenced sample: whole blood. CDR3 loop: CASSPGLAAINEQFF. The DNA of the CDR3 is TGTGCCAGCAGTCCGGGACTAGCGGCCATCAATGAGCAGTTCTTC. Drawing the rest from reference TRBV9 and TRBJ2-1, the complete variable domain is DSGVTQTPKHLITATGQRVTLRCSPRSGDLSVYWYQQSLDQGLQFLIQYYNGEERAKGNILERFSAQQFPDLHSELNLSSLELGDSALYFCASSPGLAAINEQFFGPGTRLTVL.